This entry lists 31 T cell receptor beta chains sequenced from one sample in a study of cytomegalovirus exposure and HLA in healthy donors. In the PCR, 60 Vbeta and 13 Jbeta primers were used. This table comes from immunoSEQ multiplex PCR, and its TCRdb copy is limited to in-frame clones, with some not included. The sample has around 100,000 clones; 65% to 75% are singletons. Material for sequencing was PBMCs. All receptors derive from a woman aged 40 to 50 in good health and CMV-seropositive.

This sequence joins TRBV5-4 and TRBJ2-3, with 8 bases matching TRBD2. The V and J ends lost 3 bases and 4 bases, in that order; junction bases with no gene match: 10. Germline V gives CDR1 SGHNT, CDR2 YYREEE (reference sequence). The CDR3 has 16 residues. In DNA, the CDR3 is TGTGCCAGCAGCTATGCAACCGGGACTAGGGCAGATACGCAGTATTTT. Encoded protein: CASSYATGTRADTQYF.

The chain carries TRBV11-3 and TRBJ2-1; no definite D call. The CDR3 sequence is 11 residues long. The germline gives CDR1 SGHNT, CDR2 YENEEA. V was pared by 0 bases and J by 12 bases, with 6 bases between. CDR3 protein: CASSLEFGQFF. CDR3 DNA sequence: TGTGCCAGCAGCTTAGAATTCGGGCAGTTCTTC. The full variable domain, rest sourced from reference TRBV11-3 and TRBJ2-1, is EAGVVQSPRYKIIEKKQPVAFWCNPISGHNTLYWYLQNLGQGPELLIRYENEEAVDDSQLPKDRFSAERLKGVDSTLKIQPAELGDSAVYLCASSLEFGQFFGPGTRLTVL.

The V call is TRBV4-1, the J call TRBJ1-2; a weak D match, TRBD1 (6 bases). CDR1 is MGHRA, CDR2 YSYEKL, per germline. CDR3 length equals 17 residues. V lost 0 bases and J lost 2, with 16 bases in between. Written as DNA, the CDR3 is TGCGCCAGCAGCCAAGAGTATTTCGGCAGGGGCAACTATGGCTACACCTTC. Protein product: CASSQEYFGRGNYGYTF.

This clone was seen a handful of times. This CDR3 is also generated by other DNA sequences in the sample. The V gene is TRBV18, the J gene TRBJ1-1; tentative D call: TRBD1 (6 bases). Trimming pared 2 bases from V and 1 base from J, leaving 8 bases between. This CDR3 spans 14 amino acids. The germline V gene encodes CDR1 KGHSH and CDR2 LQKENI. The CDR3 protein is CASSPDRKNTEAFF. The CDR3 nucleotides read TGTGCCAGCTCACCAGACAGGAAGAACACTGAAGCTTTCTTT. The full variable domain, its missing parts supplied by reference TRBV18 and TRBJ1-1, is NAGVMQNPRHLVRRRGQEARLRCSPMKGHSHVYWYRQLPEEGLKFMVYLQKENIIDESGMPKERFSAEFPKEGPSILRIQQVVRGDSAAYFCASSPDRKNTEAFFGQGTRLTVV.

J is TRBJ1-3 and V is TRBV5-1; D might be TRBD1 (5 bases). This CDR3 spans 13 amino acids. Germline CDR1 is SGHRS and CDR2 is YFSETQ. The V end lost 4 bases, the J end lost 8 bases, and 13 bases lay between the germline ends. The CDR3 coding sequence is TGCGCCAGCAGCCTCGGACGGGGGGACACCATATATTTT. Translation: CASSLGRGDTIYF.

This rearrangement joins TRBV13 to TRBJ2-5, with D uncertain. Trimming removed 2 bases at V and 1 base at J, with 8 bases between. Germline V gene lookup returns CDR1 PRHDT and CDR2 FYEKMQ (reference sequence). The CDR3 runs to 14 residues. In DNA form, the CDR3 reads TGTGCCAGCAGCTTATCCCCCTCCCAAGAGACCCAGTACTTC. It translates to CASSLSPSQETQYF.

This clone was observed once. V usage is TRBV18 and J usage is TRBJ2-1; TRBD2 matches 8 bases. V trimming: 2 bases; J trimming: 9 bases; junction bases outside the gene matches: 9. The length of the CDR3 is 15 residues. CDR1 is KGHSH, CDR2 LQKENI, per germline. In nucleotides, the CDR3 is TGTGCCAGCTCACCAGGTAGCGGGAACACGGCTGAGCAGTTCTTC. The encoded protein is CASSPGSGNTAEQFF.

This chain uses TRBV10-1 with TRBJ2-2, with 15 nucleotides matching TRBD2. The CDR3 loop spans 17 amino acids. Germline CDR1 and CDR2: WNHNN and SYGVQD (reference sequence). V gave up 7 bases and J gave up 5 bases; unmatched junction bases: 8. The CDR3 reads CASNGLAGGDRTGELFF. CDR3 DNA sequence: TGCGCCAGCAATGGACTAGCGGGGGGGGATCGGACCGGGGAGCTGTTTTTT.

The sample holds a few counts of this clone. The chain recombines TRBV9 with TRBJ2-5; D is unclear. V was trimmed by 2 bases and J by 4 bases, leaving 9 bases between them. The CDR3 is 13 residues long. Germline V CDR1 and CDR2: SGDLS, YYNGEE. The CDR3 DNA sequence: TGTGCCAGCAGCGTGAGTCCTGGAGAGACCCAGTACTTC. Translating gives CASSVSPGETQYF. The variable domain in full, completed from reference TRBV9 and TRBJ2-5, reads DSGVTQTPKHLITATGQRVTLRCSPRSGDLSVYWYQQSLDQGLQFLIQYYNGEERAKGNILERFSAQQFPDLHSELNLSSLELGDSALYFCASSVSPGETQYFGPGTRLLVL.

The rearrangement joins TRBV15 to TRBJ1-5, with TRBD1 matching over 7 bases. The germline V gene has CDR1 LNHNV and CDR2 YYDKDF (reference sequence). V shed 0 bases and J 4 bases; nucleotides not matched to a gene: 9. The CDR3 length is 17 residues. The CDR3 DNA sequence: TGTGCCACCAGCAGAGATCCGAGGGACAGCTCTAATCAGCCCCAGCATTTT. It translates to CATSRDPRDSSNQPQHF.

The chain carries TRBV5-1 and TRBJ2-5; no firm D call. The J call may be faulty, since TRBJ2-7 better matches the DNA end. The CDR3 is 14 amino acids. Germline loops: CDR1 SGHRS, CDR2 YFSETQ. The CDR3 DNA is TGCGCCAGCAGCTTGTCCAAGAGCTCCTACGAGCAGTACTTC. This encodes CASSLSKSSYEQYF.

V gene TRBV28 combines with J gene TRBJ1-4; 7 bases agree with TRBD1. Germline V gene sequence: CDR1 MDHEN, CDR2 SYDVKM. The CDR3 contains 13 residues. V trimming: 8 bases; J trimming: 5 bases; junction bases outside the gene matches: 5. This chain's CDR3 is CASLTGRNEKLFF. CDR3 nucleotide sequence: TGTGCCAGCCTGACAGGGAGGAATGAAAAACTGTTTTTT.

The V call is TRBV15, the J call TRBJ1-2, with 11 bases aligning to TRBD1. This CDR3 is 17 amino acids long. V shed 1 base, J shed 2 bases, and the junction held 6 bases outside the gene matches. Germline V lookup: CDR1 LNHNV, CDR2 YYDKDF (reference sequence). CDR3 amino acids: CATSRAGQGARNYGYTF. In DNA form, the CDR3 reads TGTGCCACCAGCAGAGCCGGACAGGGGGCGAGGAACTATGGCTACACCTTC.

The CDR3 is CASNSRGQENYGYTF. The CDR3 DNA follows: TGTGCCAGCAATAGCAGGGGACAGGAGAACTATGGCTACACCTTC. This chain connects TRBV7-9 to TRBJ1-2; 8 bases match TRBD1. The germline CDR1 and CDR2 sequences are SEHNR and FQNEAQ (reference sequence). J gave up 2 bases and V 7 bases, and 9 bases lay outside the gene matches. The CDR3 totals 15 residues.

This clone was seen a single time. The rearrangement links TRBV5-4 to TRBJ2-5; 12 bases agree with TRBD2. From germline, CDR1 is SGHNT and CDR2 YYREEE (reference sequence). The ends lost 7 bases at V and 2 bases at J; junction bases unmatched: 6. CDR3 length: 15 residues. The CDR3 protein is CASELAGGLQETQYF. Here the CDR3 DNA reads TGTGCCAGCGAACTAGCGGGAGGCTTGCAAGAGACCCAGTACTTC.

This clone was counted only a few times. This chain links TRBV11-3 with TRBJ1-3; D remains unclear. V lost 3 bases to trimming and J lost 1 base, with 7 bases between them. Germline V gives CDR1 SGHNT, CDR2 YENEEA. This CDR3 is 14 amino acids long. CDR3 sequence: CASSLTGSGNTIYF. Here the CDR3 DNA reads TGTGCCAGCAGCTTGACGGGATCTGGAAACACCATATATTTT. Full variable domain (missing parts from reference TRBV11-3 and TRBJ1-3): EAGVVQSPRYKIIEKKQPVAFWCNPISGHNTLYWYLQNLGQGPELLIRYENEEAVDDSQLPKDRFSAERLKGVDSTLKIQPAELGDSAVYLCASSLTGSGNTIYFGEGSWLTVV.

This sequence joins TRBV30 and TRBJ1-1; the D gene is possibly TRBD1 (6 bases). Germline V gives CDR1 GTSNPN, CDR2 SVGIG (reference sequence). The CDR3 has 13 amino acids. V dropped 3 bases and J dropped 1 base, with 9 bases sitting between them. CDR3 protein: CAWRRTENTEAFF. In DNA, the CDR3 is TGTGCCTGGAGGAGGACAGAGAACACTGAAGCTTTCTTT.

This chain uses TRBV4-1 with TRBJ1-2; TRBD1 matches at 10 bases. CDR3 length: 16 residues. CDR1 is MGHRA, CDR2 YSYEKL, per germline. The trim removed 1 base at V and 7 bases at J, leaving 9 bases unmatched. The CDR3 is CASSQGQGAVLVGYTF. The CDR3, as DNA: TGCGCCAGCAGCCAAGGACAGGGGGCGGTTTTGGTTGGCTACACCTTC.

This clone was seen more than once but under ten times. The rearrangement joins TRBV19 to TRBJ2-2; D ambiguous. Trimming left V 5 bases short and J 5 bases short, with 3 bases between. This CDR3 contains 11 residues. CDR1 LNHDA and CDR2 SQIVND come from the germline V gene (reference sequence). The CDR3 DNA follows: TGTGCCAGTAGTGAGACCGGGGAGCTGTTTTTT. It yields the protein CASSETGELFF.

The chain recombines TRBV14 with TRBJ1-1; D perhaps matches TRBD1 (6 bases). Germline V gene data show CDR1 as SGHDN and CDR2 as FVKESK. This CDR3 region has 14 residues. V was trimmed by 1 base and J by 10 bases, leaving 16 bases between them. CDR3 residues: CASSQGGTRSGAFF. Here the CDR3 DNA reads TGTGCCAGCAGCCAAGGAGGGACAAGAAGCGGAGCTTTCTTT.

J is TRBJ1-6 and V is TRBV27; a weak D match, TRBD1 (6 bases). From germline, CDR1 is MNHEY and CDR2 SMNVEV (reference sequence). The CDR3 sequence is 15 residues long. V was clipped by 5 bases and J by 5 bases, with 13 bases between them. In DNA, the CDR3 is TGTGCCAGCAGTCCCCGGGCAGGGGATAATTCACCCCTCCACTTT. The encoded protein is CASSPRAGDNSPLHF.

This clone has only a few counts. The chain carries TRBV5-1 and TRBJ1-1; 8 positions match TRBD1. V gave up 0 bases and J gave up 1 base; unmatched junction bases: 2. The CDR3 runs 15 residues. In germline, CDR1 is SGHRS, CDR2 YFSETQ. CDR3 amino acids: CASSLDGQGNTEAFF. The CDR3 coding sequence is TGCGCCAGCAGCTTGGACGGACAGGGGAACACTGAAGCTTTCTTT.

The chain links TRBV2 to TRBJ2-5; 7 bases align to TRBD2. Germline V gene lookup returns CDR1 SNHLY and CDR2 FYNNEI. J gave up 0 bases and V 4 bases, and 11 bases lay outside the gene matches. The CDR3 length is 17 residues. CDR3 residues: CASSGIFSRENQETQYF. In DNA form, the CDR3 reads TGTGCCAGCAGTGGGATCTTCTCGCGGGAGAACCAAGAGACCCAGTACTTC.

This clone was picked up a small number of times. The chain joins TRBV7-3 to TRBJ1-1; the D is unclear. The CDR3 length is 13 residues. V lost 5 bases to trimming and J lost 1 base, with 8 bases between them. Germline CDR1 and CDR2: SGHTA and FQGTGA. Written as DNA, the CDR3 is TGTGCCAGCAGCCCGACACCGAACACTGAAGCTTTCTTT. Its translation: CASSPTPNTEAFF. Supplemented by reference TRBV7-3 and TRBJ1-1, the full variable domain reads GAGVSQTPSNKVTEKGKYVELRCDPISGHTALYWYRQSLGQGPEFLIYFQGTGAADDSGLPNDRFFAVRPEGSVSTLKIQRTERGDSAVYLCASSPTPNTEAFFGQGTRLTVV.

This sequence joins TRBV7-9 and TRBJ2-1; D is perhaps TRBD1 (6 bases). The germline CDR1 and CDR2 sequences are SEHNR and FQNEAQ (reference sequence). CDR3 length: 15 residues. V lost 5 bases to trimming and J lost 7 bases, with 18 bases between them. Here the CDR3 DNA reads TGTGCCAGCAGCCCACGTGGGGGCAAAGCGAATGAGCAGTTCTTC. Translated, it gives CASSPRGGKANEQFF.

The J gene is TRBJ2-7, the V gene TRBV15, with TRBD1 matching 9 bases. In germline, CDR1 is LNHNV, CDR2 YYDKDF (reference sequence). Germline trimming cut 7 bases from V and 0 bases from J; bases unmatched to any gene: 4. CDR3 length: 14 residues. CDR3 amino acids: CATTTDRGSYEQYF. CDR3 sequence (DNA): TGTGCCACCACTACGGACAGGGGCTCCTACGAGCAGTACTTC.

The chain recombines TRBV9 with TRBJ2-3; the D gene is possibly TRBD2 (6 bases). CDR3 length equals 16 residues. With 6 bases removed from V and 1 base from J, the gap between germline ends came to 18 bases. The germline CDR1 and CDR2 sequences are SGDLS and YYNGEE. The CDR3 bases are TGTGCCAGCACTTCCGGGACTCGATCAGGCACAGATACGCAGTATTTT. Translating it yields CASTSGTRSGTDTQYF.

This chain joins TRBV23-1 and TRBJ1-6, with D perhaps TRBD1 (6 bases). TRBV23-1 is an ORF; its function is uncertain. V was shortened by 3 bases and J by 0 bases, with 12 bases between the two germline ends. This CDR3 is 17 amino acids long. CDR3 amino acids: CASSQTGVASYNSPLHF. CDR3 coding DNA: TGCGCCAGCAGTCAGACAGGAGTGGCCTCCTATAATTCACCCCTCCACTTT.

The V call is TRBV18, the J call TRBJ2-7; no firm D call. Germline CDR1 KGHSH, CDR2 LQKENI. The V and J ends lost 1 base and 5 bases respectively, with 12 bases between them. This CDR3 comprises 14 residues. CDR3 residues: CASSPLNQVDEQYF. The CDR3 nucleotides read TGTGCCAGCTCACCACTCAATCAGGTCGACGAGCAGTACTTC.

V usage is TRBV18 and J usage is TRBJ1-2, with D perhaps matching TRBD1 (5 bases). From germline, CDR1 is KGHSH and CDR2 LQKENI. Trimming stripped 4 bases from V and 2 bases from J, with 17 bases between. The CDR3 length is 16 residues. This CDR3 is CASSRREDNVNYGYTF. DNA for the CDR3: TGTGCCAGCTCACGGAGGGAGGACAACGTCAACTATGGCTACACCTTC.

The chain joins TRBV4-1 to TRBJ1-3; D perhaps matches TRBD1 (5 bases). Germline V gene data show CDR1 as MGHRA and CDR2 as YSYEKL. The V gene lost 8 bases and the J gene lost 0 bases, with 17 bases spanning the gap. This CDR3 spans 16 amino acids. CDR3 loop: CASGGDGFYSGNTIYF. Here the CDR3 DNA reads TGCGCCAGCGGAGGGGACGGCTTCTACTCTGGAAACACCATATATTTT.